Included here is one T cell receptor (beta chain) sequence, with context. Which antigen it targets is not known. It has no much larger one-base neighbor in the sample; base qualities were not kept. Repertoires were sampled repeatedly over the course of chemoradiotherapy, so clonal expansion could be followed in the tumor microenvironment. V is pared back by 2 bases and J by 7 bases, with 19 bases lying between the germline termini. CDR1 and CDR2, looked up from the germline V gene, are SGDLS and YYNGEE. From the cysteine through the phenylalanine, the CDR3 covers 16 amino acids. Of all the DNA, just the CDR3 is kept, 48 bases in frame from base 1. The sample originates from a study of chemoradiotherapy in HPV16-positive cancers (dated by TCRdb to 2021 to 2024). As for the study more broadly: Candidate HPV-specific T-cell clones and common TCR motifs were defined by functional T-cell assays performed on cells from a couple of HPV16-positive patients. The study set out to ask whether T-cell immunity against the HPV oncoproteins E6 and E7 changes over the course of chemoradiotherapy and whether that immunity affects survival. Next, the candidate HPV-specific TCRs and motifs were followed in TCR repertoires from around 87 patients with HPV-related cancers. Overall results and qualifications from the work: Among HPV16-positive patients, expansion of HPV-responsive T cells during chemoradiotherapy was associated with better recurrence-free survival. Expansion of candidate HPV-specific clones and E7-related TCR motifs was observed in the tumor microenvironment during treatment, whereas no such expansion was observed for non-HPV-specific T cells. The functional definition of HPV-specific T cells was derived from only two HPV16-positive patients, and the survival association was reported for HPV16-positive patients.

The library was made by the immunoSEQ multiplex PCR assay. In its TCRdb copy, this immuneACCESS table keeps in-frame sequences only and misses some clones. Where compared with another copy, unresolved V genes explain less than half of these, and the others have no known cause. This sample holds a few thousand clones; approximately 86% were observed only once. The top ten clones comprise less than 6.5% of the sample. The clonotype originates from a human donor with HPV-associated anogenital cancer. The rearranged chain carries TRBV9 and TRBJ2-1; the D gene is perhaps TRBD2, on 6 matching bases. The material sequenced was tumor tissue, taken from a patient who underwent chemoradiotherapy. The CDR3 is CASSVGGLGQLNEQFF. The DNA is TGTGCCAGCAGCGTGGGAGGTTTGGGGCAGTTAAATGAGCAGTTCTTC.